One T cell receptor beta chain is described in this entry. What it recognizes is unknown. Germline V gives CDR1 SGHNT, CDR2 YYREEE (reference sequence). The length of the CDR3 is 15 residues. V lost 2 bases, J lost 2 bases, and 12 bases lay in between. The source of the sample is a study of T cells in Graves' hyperthyroidism and ophthalmopathy. Study-level points and caveats: From stable hyperthyroidism, ophthalmopathy was separated by a 13 V-J model.

The source material, RNA transcripts, was used to amplify TCR beta CDR3 regions. An initial round of RT-PCR targeting the TCR CDR3 relied on the HTBI primer set. TCRdb redid the calling of the multiplex PCR reads with MiXCR, one entry per CDR3 protein. The table shows approximately 370,000 distinct CDR3 sequences, with about 17% occurring only once. The sequence was collected from a woman aged 30 to 39 with Graves' hyperthyroidism that later progressed to Graves' ophthalmopathy. This chain links TRBV5-4 with TRBJ2-3; D is perhaps TRBD2 (5 bases). Sequencing was done on a sample of blood. In DNA form, the CDR3 reads TGTGCCAGCAGCTTCCGACCCCGGGACACAGATACGCAGTATTTT. This gives the protein CASSFRPRDTDTQYF.